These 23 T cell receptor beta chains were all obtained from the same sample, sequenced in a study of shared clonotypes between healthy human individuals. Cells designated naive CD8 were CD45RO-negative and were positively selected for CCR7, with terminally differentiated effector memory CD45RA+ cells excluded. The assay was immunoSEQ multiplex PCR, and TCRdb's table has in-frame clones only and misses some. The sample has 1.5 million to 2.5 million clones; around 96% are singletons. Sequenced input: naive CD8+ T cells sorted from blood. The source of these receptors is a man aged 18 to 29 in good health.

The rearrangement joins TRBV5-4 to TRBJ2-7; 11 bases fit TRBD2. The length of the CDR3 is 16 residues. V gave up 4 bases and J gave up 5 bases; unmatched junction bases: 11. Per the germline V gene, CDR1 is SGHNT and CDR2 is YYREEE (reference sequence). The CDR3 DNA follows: TGTGCCAGCAGCCCACTAGCGGGAGCCCCCATCAACGAGCAGTACTTC. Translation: CASSPLAGAPINEQYF.

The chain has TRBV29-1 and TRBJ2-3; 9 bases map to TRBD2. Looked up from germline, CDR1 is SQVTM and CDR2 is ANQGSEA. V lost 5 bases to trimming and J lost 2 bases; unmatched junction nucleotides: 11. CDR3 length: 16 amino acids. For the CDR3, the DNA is TGCAGCGTTAATCTTCCAGCGGGAGGCTCCACAGATACGCAGTATTTT. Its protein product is CSVNLPAGGSTDTQYF.

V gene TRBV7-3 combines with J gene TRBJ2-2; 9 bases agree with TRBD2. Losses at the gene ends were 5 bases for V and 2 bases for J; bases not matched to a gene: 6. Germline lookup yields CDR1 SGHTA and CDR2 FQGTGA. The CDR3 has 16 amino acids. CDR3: CASSATAGGNTGELFF. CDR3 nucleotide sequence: TGTGCCAGCAGCGCTACAGCGGGGGGAAACACCGGGGAGCTGTTTTTT.

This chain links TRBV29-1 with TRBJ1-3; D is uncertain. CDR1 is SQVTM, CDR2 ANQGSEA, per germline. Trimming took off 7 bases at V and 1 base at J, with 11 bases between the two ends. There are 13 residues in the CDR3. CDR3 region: CSAKATSGNTIYF. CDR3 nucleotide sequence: TGCAGCGCTAAGGCAACATCTGGAAACACCATATATTTT.

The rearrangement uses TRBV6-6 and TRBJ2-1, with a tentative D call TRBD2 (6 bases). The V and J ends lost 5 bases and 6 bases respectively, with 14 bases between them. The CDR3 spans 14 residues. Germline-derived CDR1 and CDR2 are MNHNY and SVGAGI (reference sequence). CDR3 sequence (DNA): TGTGCCAGCAGTCCCGGACTATCAAGCAATGAGCAGTTCTTC. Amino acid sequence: CASSPGLSSNEQFF.

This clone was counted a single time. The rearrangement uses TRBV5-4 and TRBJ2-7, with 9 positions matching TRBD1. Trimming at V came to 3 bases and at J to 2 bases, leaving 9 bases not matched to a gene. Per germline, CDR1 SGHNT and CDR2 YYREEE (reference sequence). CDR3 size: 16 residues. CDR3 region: CASSYGRDRVPYEQYF. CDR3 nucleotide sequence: TGTGCCAGCAGCTATGGGAGGGACAGGGTACCCTACGAGCAGTACTTC.

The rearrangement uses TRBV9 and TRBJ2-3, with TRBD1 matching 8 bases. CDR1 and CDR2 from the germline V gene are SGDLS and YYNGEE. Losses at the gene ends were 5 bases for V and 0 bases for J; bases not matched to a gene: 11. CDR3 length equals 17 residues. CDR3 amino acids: CASSPTGTGSSTDTQYF. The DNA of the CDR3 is TGTGCCAGCAGTCCCACTGGGACAGGTTCTAGCACAGATACGCAGTATTTT.

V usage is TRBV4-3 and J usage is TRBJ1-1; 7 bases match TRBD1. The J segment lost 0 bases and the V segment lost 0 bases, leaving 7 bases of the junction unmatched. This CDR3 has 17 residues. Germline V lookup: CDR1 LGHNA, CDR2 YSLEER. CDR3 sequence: CASSQDRTGAMNTEAFF. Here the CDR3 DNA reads TGCGCCAGCAGCCAAGATAGAACAGGGGCTATGAACACTGAAGCTTTCTTT.

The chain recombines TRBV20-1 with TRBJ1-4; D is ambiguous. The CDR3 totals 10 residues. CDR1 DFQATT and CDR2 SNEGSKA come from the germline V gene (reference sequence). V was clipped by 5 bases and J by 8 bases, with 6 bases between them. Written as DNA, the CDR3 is TGCAGTGCTCTTGAAGAAAAACTGTTTTTT. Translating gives CSALEEKLFF.

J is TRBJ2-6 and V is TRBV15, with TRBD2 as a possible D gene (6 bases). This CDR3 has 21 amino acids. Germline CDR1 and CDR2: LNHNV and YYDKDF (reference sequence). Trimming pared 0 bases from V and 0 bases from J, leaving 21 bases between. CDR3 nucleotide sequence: TGTGCCACCAGCAGAGACGCGGGACTGCTTGATTTTCACTCTGGGGCCAACGTCCTGACTTTC. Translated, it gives CATSRDAGLLDFHSGANVLTF.

CDR3 sequence: CASRVGQGGGYTF. The CDR3 DNA reads as TGTGCCAGCAGAGTGGGACAGGGAGGGGGCTACACCTTC. The V gene is TRBV2, the J gene TRBJ1-2, with TRBD1 identical over 9 bases. The CDR3 length is 13 residues. Germline V CDR1 and CDR2: SNHLY, FYNNEI. The junction had 7 bases not matched to a gene; V was cut back by 6 bases and J by 8 bases.

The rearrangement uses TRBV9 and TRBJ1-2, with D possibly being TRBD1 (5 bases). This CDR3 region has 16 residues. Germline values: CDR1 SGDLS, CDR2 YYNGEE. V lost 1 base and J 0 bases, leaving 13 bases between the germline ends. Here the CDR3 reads CASSVSRDWANYGYTF. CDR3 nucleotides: TGTGCCAGCAGCGTATCCCGGGACTGGGCTAACTATGGCTACACCTTC.

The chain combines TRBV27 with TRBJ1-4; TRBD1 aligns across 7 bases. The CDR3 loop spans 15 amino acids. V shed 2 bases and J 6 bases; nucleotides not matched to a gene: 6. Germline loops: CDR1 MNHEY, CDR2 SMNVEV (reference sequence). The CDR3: CASSLATRGYEKLFF. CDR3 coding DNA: TGTGCCAGCAGTTTAGCGACCAGGGGGTATGAAAAACTGTTTTTT.

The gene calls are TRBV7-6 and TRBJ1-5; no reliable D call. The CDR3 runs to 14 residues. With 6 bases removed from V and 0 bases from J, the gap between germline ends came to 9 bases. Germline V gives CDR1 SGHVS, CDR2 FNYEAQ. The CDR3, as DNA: TGTGCCAGCAGTCCAGATTATAGCAATCAGCCCCAGCATTTT. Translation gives CASSPDYSNQPQHF. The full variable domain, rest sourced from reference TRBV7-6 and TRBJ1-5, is GAGVSQSPRYKVTKRGQDVALRCDPISGHVSLYWYRQALGQGPEFLTYFNYEAQQDKSGLPNDRFSAERPEGSISTLTIQRTEQRDSAMYRCASSPDYSNQPQHFGDGTRLSIL.

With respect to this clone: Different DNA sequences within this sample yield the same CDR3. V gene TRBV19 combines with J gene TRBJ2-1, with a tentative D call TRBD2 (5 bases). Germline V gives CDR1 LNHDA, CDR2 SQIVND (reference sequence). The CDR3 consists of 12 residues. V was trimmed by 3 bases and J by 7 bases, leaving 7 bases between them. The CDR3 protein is CASSIGSNEQFF. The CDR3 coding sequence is TGTGCCAGTAGTATTGGGAGTAATGAGCAGTTCTTC.

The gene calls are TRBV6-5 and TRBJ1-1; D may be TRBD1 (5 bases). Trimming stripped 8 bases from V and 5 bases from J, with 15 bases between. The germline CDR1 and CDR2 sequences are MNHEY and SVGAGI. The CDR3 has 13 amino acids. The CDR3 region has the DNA TGTGCCAGCTATGGCCCAGGGTGGACTGAAGCTTTCTTT. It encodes CASYGPGWTEAFF.

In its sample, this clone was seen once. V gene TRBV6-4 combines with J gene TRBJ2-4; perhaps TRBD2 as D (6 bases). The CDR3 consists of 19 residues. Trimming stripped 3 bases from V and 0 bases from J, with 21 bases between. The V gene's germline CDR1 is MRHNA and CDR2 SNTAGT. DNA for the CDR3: TGTGCCAGCAGTGAGCCCGGGACTCCGTTAAACCTAGCCAAAAACATTCAGTACTTC. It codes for CASSEPGTPLNLAKNIQYF.

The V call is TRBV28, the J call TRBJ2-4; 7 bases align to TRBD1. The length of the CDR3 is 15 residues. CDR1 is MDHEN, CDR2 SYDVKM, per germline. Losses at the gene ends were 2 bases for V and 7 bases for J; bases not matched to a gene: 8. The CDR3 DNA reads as TGTGCCAGCAGTTTAAGGGGGCCAATCAATAACATTCAGTACTTC. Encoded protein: CASSLRGPINNIQYF.

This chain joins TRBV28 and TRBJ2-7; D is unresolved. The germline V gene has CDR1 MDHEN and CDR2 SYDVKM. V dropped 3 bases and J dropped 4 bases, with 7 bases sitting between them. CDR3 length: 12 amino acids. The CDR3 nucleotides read TGTGCCAGCAGTTTTAGACAATACGAGCAGTACTTC. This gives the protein CASSFRQYEQYF.

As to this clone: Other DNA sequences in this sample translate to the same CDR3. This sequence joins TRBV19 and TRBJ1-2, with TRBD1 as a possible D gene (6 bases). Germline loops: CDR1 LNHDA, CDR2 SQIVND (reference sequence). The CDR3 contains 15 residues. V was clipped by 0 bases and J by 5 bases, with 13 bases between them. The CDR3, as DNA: TGTGCCAGTAGTATAGACCCCACAGGGTTTTATGGCTACACCTTC. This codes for CASSIDPTGFYGYTF. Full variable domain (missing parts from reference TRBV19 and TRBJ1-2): DGGITQSPKYLFRKEGQNVTLSCEQNLNHDAMYWYRQDPGQGLRLIYYSQIVNDFQKGDIAEGYSVSREKKESFPLTVTSAQKNPTAFYLCASSIDPTGFYGYTFGSGTRLTVV.

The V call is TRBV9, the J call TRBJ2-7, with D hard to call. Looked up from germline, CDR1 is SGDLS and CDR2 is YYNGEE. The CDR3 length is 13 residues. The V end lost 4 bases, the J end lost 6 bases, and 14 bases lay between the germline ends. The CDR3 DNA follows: TGTGCCAGCAGCACCCAGCAGTGGGCCGAGCAGTACTTC. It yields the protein CASSTQQWAEQYF. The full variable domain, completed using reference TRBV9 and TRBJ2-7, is DSGVTQTPKHLITATGQRVTLRCSPRSGDLSVYWYQQSLDQGLQFLIQYYNGEERAKGNILERFSAQQFPDLHSELNLSSLELGDSALYFCASSTQQWAEQYFGPGTRLTVT.

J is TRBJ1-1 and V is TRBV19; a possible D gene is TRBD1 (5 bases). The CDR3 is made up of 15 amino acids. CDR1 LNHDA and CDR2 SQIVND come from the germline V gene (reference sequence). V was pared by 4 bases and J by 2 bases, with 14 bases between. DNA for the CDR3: TGTGCCAGTAGTACCACGTGGGGGTTAAACACTGAAGCTTTCTTT. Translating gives CASSTTWGLNTEAFF. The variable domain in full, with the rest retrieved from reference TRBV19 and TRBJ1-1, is DGGITQSPKYLFRKEGQNVTLSCEQNLNHDAMYWYRQDPGQGLRLIYYSQIVNDFQKGDIAEGYSVSREKKESFPLTVTSAQKNPTAFYLCASSTTWGLNTEAFFGQGTRLTVV.

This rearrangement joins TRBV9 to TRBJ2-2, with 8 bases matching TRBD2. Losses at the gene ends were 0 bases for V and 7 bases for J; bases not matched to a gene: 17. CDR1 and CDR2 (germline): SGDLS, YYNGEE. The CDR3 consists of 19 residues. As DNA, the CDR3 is TGTGCCAGCAGCGTAGCTACGGCGGGGGGACTACCAGATGTCGGGGAGCTGTTTTTT. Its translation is CASSVATAGGLPDVGELFF.